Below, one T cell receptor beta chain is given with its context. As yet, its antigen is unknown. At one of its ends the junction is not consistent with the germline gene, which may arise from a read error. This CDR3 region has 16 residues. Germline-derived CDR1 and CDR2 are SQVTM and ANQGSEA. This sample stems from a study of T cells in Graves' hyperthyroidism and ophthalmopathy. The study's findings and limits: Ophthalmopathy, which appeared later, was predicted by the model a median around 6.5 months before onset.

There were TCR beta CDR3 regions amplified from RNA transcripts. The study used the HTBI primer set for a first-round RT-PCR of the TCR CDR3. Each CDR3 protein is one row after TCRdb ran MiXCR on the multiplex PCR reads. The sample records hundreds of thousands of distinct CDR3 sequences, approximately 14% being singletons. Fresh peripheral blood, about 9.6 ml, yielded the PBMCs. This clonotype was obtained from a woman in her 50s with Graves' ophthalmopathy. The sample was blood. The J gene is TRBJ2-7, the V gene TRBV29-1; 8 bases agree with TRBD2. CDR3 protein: CSAERGGLGVGNEQYF. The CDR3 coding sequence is TGCAGCGCTGAACGCGGGGGGTTGGGGGTGGGTAACGAGCAGTACTTC.